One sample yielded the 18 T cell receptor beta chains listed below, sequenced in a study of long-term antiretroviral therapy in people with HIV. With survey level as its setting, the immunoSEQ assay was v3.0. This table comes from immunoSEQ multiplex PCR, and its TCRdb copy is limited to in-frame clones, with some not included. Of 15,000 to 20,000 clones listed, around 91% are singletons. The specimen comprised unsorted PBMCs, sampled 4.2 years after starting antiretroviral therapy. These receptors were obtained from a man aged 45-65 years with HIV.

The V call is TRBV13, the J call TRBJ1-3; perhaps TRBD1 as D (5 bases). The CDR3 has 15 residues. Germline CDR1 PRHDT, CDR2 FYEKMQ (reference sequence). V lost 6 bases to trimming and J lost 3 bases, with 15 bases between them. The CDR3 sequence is CASSSGGTDGNTIYF. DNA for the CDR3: TGTGCCAGCAGTTCTGGAGGGACCGATGGAAACACCATATATTTT.

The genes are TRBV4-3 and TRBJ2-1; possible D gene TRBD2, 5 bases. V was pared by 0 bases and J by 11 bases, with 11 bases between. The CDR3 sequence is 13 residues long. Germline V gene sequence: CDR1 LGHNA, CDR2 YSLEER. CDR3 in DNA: TGCGCCAGCAGCCAAGATGGACCTAGCCAGCAGTTCTTC. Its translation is CASSQDGPSQQFF.

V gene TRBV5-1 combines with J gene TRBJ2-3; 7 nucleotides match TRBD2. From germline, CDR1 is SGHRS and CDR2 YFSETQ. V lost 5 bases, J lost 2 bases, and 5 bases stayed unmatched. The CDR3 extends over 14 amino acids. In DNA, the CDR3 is TGCGCCAGCAGTGACGGGGGGATCACAGATACGCAGTATTTT. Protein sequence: CASSDGGITDTQYF.

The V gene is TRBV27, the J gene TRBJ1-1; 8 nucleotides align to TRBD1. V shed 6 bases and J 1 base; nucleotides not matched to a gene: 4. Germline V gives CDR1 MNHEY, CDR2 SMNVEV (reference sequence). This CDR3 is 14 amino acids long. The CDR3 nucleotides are TGTGCCAGCAGGCCAGGGGGCACGAACACTGAAGCTTTCTTT. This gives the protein CASRPGGTNTEAFF.

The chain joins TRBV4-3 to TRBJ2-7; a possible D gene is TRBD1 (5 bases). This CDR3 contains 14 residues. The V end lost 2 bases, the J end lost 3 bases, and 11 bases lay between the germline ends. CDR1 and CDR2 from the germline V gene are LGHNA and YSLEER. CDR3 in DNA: TGCGCCAGCAGCCAATCTTTTACAGGCTACGAGCAGTACTTC. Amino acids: CASSQSFTGYEQYF.

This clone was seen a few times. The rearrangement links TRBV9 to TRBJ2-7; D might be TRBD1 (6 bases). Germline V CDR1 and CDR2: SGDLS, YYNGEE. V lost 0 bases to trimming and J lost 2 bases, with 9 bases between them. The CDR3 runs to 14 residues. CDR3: CASSVAGDPYEQYF. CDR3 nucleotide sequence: TGTGCCAGCAGCGTAGCAGGGGATCCCTACGAGCAGTACTTC.

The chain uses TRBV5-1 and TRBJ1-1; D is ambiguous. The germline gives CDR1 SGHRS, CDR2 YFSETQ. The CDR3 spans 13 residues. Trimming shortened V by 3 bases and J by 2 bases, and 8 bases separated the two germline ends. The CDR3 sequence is CASSYGFNTEAFF. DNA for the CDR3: TGCGCCAGCAGCTATGGTTTTAACACTGAAGCTTTCTTT.

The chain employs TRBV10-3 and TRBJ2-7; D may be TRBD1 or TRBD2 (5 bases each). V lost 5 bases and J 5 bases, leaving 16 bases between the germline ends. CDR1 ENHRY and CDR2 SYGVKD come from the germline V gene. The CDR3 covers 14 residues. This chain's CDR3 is CAISRDGSRDEQYF. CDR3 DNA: TGTGCCATCAGTCGGGACGGTTCTAGGGACGAGCAGTACTTC.

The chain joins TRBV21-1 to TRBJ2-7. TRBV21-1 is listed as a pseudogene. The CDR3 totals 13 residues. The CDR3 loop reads CASSKMEGDEQYF. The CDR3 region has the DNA TGTGCCAGCAGCAAAATGGAGGGGGACGAGCAGTACTTC.

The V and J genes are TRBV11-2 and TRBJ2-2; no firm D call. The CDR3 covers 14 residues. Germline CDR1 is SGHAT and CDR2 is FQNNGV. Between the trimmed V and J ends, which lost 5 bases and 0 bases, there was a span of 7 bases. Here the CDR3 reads CASSDFANTGELFF. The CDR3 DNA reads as TGTGCCAGCAGCGATTTCGCGAACACCGGGGAGCTGTTTTTT.

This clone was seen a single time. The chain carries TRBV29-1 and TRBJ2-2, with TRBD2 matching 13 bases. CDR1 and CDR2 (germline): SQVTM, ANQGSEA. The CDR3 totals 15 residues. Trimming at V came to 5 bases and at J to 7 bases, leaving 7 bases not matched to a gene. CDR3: CSVRLAGGSVGELFF. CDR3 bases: TGCAGCGTTAGACTAGCGGGGGGATCGGTCGGGGAGCTGTTTTTT.

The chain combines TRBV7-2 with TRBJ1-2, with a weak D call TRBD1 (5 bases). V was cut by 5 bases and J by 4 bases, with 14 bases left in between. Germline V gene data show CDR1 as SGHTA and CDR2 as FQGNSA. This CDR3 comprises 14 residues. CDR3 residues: CASSPGGGSYGYTF. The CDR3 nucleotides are TGTGCCAGCAGCCCGGGCGGGGGGTCCTATGGCTACACCTTC.

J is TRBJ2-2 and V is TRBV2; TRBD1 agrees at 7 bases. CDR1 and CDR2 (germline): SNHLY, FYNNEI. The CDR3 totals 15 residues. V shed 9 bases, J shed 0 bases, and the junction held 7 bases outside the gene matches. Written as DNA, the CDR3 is TGTGCCAGATTCCGGGACAGCACGAACACCGGGGAGCTGTTTTTT. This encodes CARFRDSTNTGELFF.

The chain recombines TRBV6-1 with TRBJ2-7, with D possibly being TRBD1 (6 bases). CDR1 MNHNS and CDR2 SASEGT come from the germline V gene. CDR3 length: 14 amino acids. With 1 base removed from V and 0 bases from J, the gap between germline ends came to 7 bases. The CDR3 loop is CASSEGGLSYEQYF. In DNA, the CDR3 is TGTGCCAGCAGTGAAGGGGGGCTCTCCTACGAGCAGTACTTC.

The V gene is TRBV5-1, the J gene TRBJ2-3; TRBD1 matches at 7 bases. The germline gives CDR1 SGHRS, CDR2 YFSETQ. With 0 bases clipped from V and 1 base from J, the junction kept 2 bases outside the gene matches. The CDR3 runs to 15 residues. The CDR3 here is CASSLEGGRTDTQYF. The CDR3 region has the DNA TGCGCCAGCAGCTTGGAAGGGGGCCGCACAGATACGCAGTATTTT.

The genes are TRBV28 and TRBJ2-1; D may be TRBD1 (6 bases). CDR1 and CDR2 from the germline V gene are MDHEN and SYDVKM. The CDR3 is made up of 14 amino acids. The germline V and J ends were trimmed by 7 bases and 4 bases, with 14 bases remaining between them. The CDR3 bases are TGTGCCAGCACGAGGGCAGGGGATTACAATGAGCAGTTCTTC. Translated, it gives CASTRAGDYNEQFF.

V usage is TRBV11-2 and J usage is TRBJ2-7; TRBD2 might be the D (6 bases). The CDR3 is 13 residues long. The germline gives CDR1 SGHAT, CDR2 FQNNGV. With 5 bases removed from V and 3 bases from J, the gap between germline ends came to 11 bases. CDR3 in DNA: TGTGCCAGCAGCCCAGTGGGGGGCTACGAGCAGTACTTC. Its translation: CASSPVGGYEQYF. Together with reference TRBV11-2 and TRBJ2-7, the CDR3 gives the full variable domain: EAGVAQSPRYKIIEKRQSVAFWCNPISGHATLYWYQQILGQGPKLLIQFQNNGVVDDSQLPKDRFSAERLKGVDSTLKIQPAKLEDSAVYLCASSPVGGYEQYFGPGTRLTVT.

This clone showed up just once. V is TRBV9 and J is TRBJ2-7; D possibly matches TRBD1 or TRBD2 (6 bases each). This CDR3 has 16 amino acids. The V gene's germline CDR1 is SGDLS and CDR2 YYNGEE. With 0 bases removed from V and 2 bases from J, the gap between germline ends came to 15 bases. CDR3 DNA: TGTGCCAGCAGCGTAGAAGTGGGGGGCTCCCCCTACGAGCAGTACTTC. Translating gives CASSVEVGGSPYEQYF.